A single sample gave rise to the 2 T cell receptor beta chains below, sequenced in a study of CD4 T cells in relation to SARS-CoV-2 and coronaviruses. The table came from immunoSEQ multiplex PCR; TCRdb's copy has only in-frame clones and leaves some out. Among 38,000 or so clones listed, 77% were seen once. Their antigens are not known. Sequenced input: memory CD4+ T cells from PBMCs, cultured in vitro. The receptors originated from an adult with COVID-19.

The chain combines TRBV6-2 or TRBV6-3 with TRBJ2-1; 9 bases align to TRBD1. The CDR3 consists of 15 residues. V lost 5 bases, J lost 2 bases, and 4 bases stayed unmatched. Germline CDR1 reads MNHEY; CDR2 reads SVGEGT. CDR3 in amino acids: CASSNRDRAYNEQFF. The CDR3 nucleotides are TGTGCCAGCAGTAACCGGGACAGGGCCTACAATGAGCAGTTCTTC.

This clone was counted a few times. This chain links TRBV5-6 with TRBJ1-2, with D possibly matching TRBD1 (5 bases). Trimming pared 3 bases from V and 0 bases from J, leaving 9 bases between. The CDR3 extends over 14 amino acids. CDR1 and CDR2 from the germline V gene are SGHDT and YYEEEE. The CDR3 nucleotides are TGTGCCAGCAGCTCACAGACAGCTAACTATGGCTACACCTTC. Amino acids: CASSSQTANYGYTF.